Below, 26 T cell receptor beta chains from the same sample are listed, as sequenced in a study of technical replicates of blood from several donors. Sequencing used immunoSEQ multiplex PCR; TCRdb keeps in-frame clones, though not all of them. The sample carries tens of thousands of clones, around nine tenths recorded once. Sequencing input: PBMCs. These receptors all come from a human donor in good health. Some clones in this sample may be carry-over from other donors' samples.

The chain joins TRBV18 to TRBJ2-3; the D is unclear. This CDR3 has 16 amino acids. Germline CDR1 KGHSH, CDR2 LQKENI. Deletions cut 0 bases from V and 2 bases from J, with 12 bases between. DNA of the CDR3: TGTGCCAGCTCACCACCGGCGTCACAGTTCACAGATACGCAGTATTTT. This gives the protein CASSPPASQFTDTQYF. Filled out from reference TRBV18 and TRBJ2-3, the complete variable domain reads NAGVMQNPRHLVRRRGQEARLRCSPMKGHSHVYWYRQLPEEGLKFMVYLQKENIIDESGMPKERFSAEFPKEGPSILRIQQVVRGDSAAYFCASSPPASQFTDTQYFGPGTRLTVL.

The chain couples TRBV9 to TRBJ1-5, with a tentative D call TRBD1 (6 bases). The CDR3 sequence is 15 residues long. V shed 3 bases and J shed 4 bases, with 14 bases lying between them. Germline-derived CDR1 and CDR2 are SGDLS and YYNGEE. The CDR3 sequence is CASSGGPGPNQPQHF. CDR3 sequence (DNA): TGTGCCAGCAGCGGGGGGCCGGGCCCTAATCAGCCCCAGCATTTT.

This chain uses TRBV5-1 with TRBJ2-7; no definite D call. Germline V lookup: CDR1 SGHRS, CDR2 YFSETQ. V was shortened by 3 bases and J by 2 bases, with 12 bases between the two germline ends. The CDR3 is 14 amino acids. CDR3 DNA sequence: TGCGCCAGCAGCTCCCCCCCAGTAACCTACGAGCAGTACTTC. Translation: CASSSPPVTYEQYF.

The chain carries TRBV10-3 and TRBJ1-2; maybe TRBD1 (6 bases). Trimming removed 4 bases from V and 2 bases from J, with 11 bases in between. Per germline, CDR1 ENHRY and CDR2 SYGVKD. The length of the CDR3 is 14 residues. The CDR3 sequence: CAISGTVINYGYTF. DNA for the CDR3: TGTGCCATCAGTGGGACAGTAATCAACTATGGCTACACCTTC.

The genes are TRBV7-3 and TRBJ2-3; D gene ambiguous. Germline CDR1 reads SGHTA; CDR2 reads FQGTGA. The CDR3 loop spans 14 amino acids. V lost 5 bases and J 1 base, leaving 10 bases between the germline ends. The chain's CDR3 is CASSPLGGTDTQYF. The CDR3 bases are TGTGCCAGCAGCCCCCTAGGCGGCACAGATACGCAGTATTTT.

V and J are TRBV5-1 and TRBJ2-7; 8 nucleotides line up with TRBD1. V dropped 3 bases and J dropped 6; count of bases not matched to a gene: 11. Germline-derived CDR1 and CDR2 are SGHRS and YFSETQ. This CDR3 is built from 15 residues. CDR3 amino acids: CASSSPGQVLVEQYF. In DNA, the CDR3 is TGCGCCAGCAGCTCACCGGGACAGGTGCTTGTCGAGCAGTACTTC.

This chain joins TRBV7-2 and TRBJ2-3, with a tentative D call TRBD1 (7 bases). V lost 5 bases and J 0 bases, leaving 18 bases between the germline ends. Per germline, CDR1 SGHTA and CDR2 FQGNSA. The CDR3 length is 17 residues. In DNA form, the CDR3 reads TGTGCCAGCAGCAGGGGGGACAGACGTCCGAGCACAGATACGCAGTATTTT. This sequence encodes CASSRGDRRPSTDTQYF.

The chain recombines TRBV19 with TRBJ2-4; D might be TRBD2 (6 bases). This CDR3 has 15 residues. V lost 8 bases to trimming and J lost 0 bases, with 14 bases between them. In germline, CDR1 is LNHDA, CDR2 SQIVND (reference sequence). CDR3 amino acids: CASVERGLAKNIQYF. Here the CDR3 DNA reads TGTGCCAGTGTTGAACGGGGACTAGCCAAAAACATTCAGTACTTC. The entire variable domain, with the rest obtained from reference TRBV19 and TRBJ2-4, is as follows: DGGITQSPKYLFRKEGQNVTLSCEQNLNHDAMYWYRQDPGQGLRLIYYSQIVNDFQKGDIAEGYSVSREKKESFPLTVTSAQKNPTAFYLCASVERGLAKNIQYFGAGTRLSVL.

The chain uses TRBV11-2 and TRBJ2-5; TRBD2 agrees at 8 bases. CDR1 SGHAT and CDR2 FQNNGV come from the germline V gene. J gave up 6 bases and V 3 bases, and 12 bases lay outside the gene matches. This CDR3 has 16 amino acids. The CDR3 bases are TGTGCCAGCAGCTTCTCGAGCGGGAGTATGAGAAAGACCCAGTACTTC. Residues: CASSFSSGSMRKTQYF.

The V call is TRBV19, the J call TRBJ2-1; 10 positions agree with TRBD2. Looked up from germline, CDR1 is LNHDA and CDR2 is SQIVND (reference sequence). V was clipped by 6 bases and J by 12 bases; unmatched bases: 11. The CDR3 covers 14 residues. In nucleotides, the CDR3 is TGTGCCAGTAGGAAGCGGGAGGGCCGAATGAGGCAGTTCTTC. Translating gives CASRKREGRMRQFF.

V gene TRBV15 combines with J gene TRBJ2-7; a possible D gene is TRBD2 (6 bases). V was clipped by 0 bases and J by 0 bases, with 18 bases between them. The CDR3 runs to 18 residues. Germline CDR1 reads LNHNV; CDR2 reads YYDKDF (reference sequence). The CDR3 region is CATSRDWRAEGSSYEQYF. The CDR3 DNA is TGTGCCACCAGCAGAGATTGGAGAGCGGAGGGGAGCTCCTACGAGCAGTACTTC.

This sequence joins TRBV6-7 and TRBJ2-7; 12 bases are a match to TRBD2. TRBV6-7 qualifies as an ORF whose function is uncertain. V shed 5 bases and J 6 bases; nucleotides not matched to a gene: 20. CDR3 length: 19 amino acids. CDR3 loop: CASSPRLAGVLNESGEQYF. The CDR3, as DNA: TGTGCCAGCAGTCCACGACTAGCGGGAGTCCTGAACGAGTCCGGCGAGCAGTACTTC.

The chain recombines TRBV9 with TRBJ2-5; 7 bases map to TRBD2. Trimming at V came to 4 bases and at J to 9 bases, leaving 12 bases not matched to a gene. CDR1 is SGDLS, CDR2 YYNGEE, per germline. This CDR3 has 14 residues. The CDR3 DNA reads as TGTGCCAGCAGCTCATCATCGGGGGGTACACCCCAGTACTTC. Translated, it gives CASSSSSGGTPQYF.

In this sample, this clone turned up a few times. This rearrangement joins TRBV4-2 to TRBJ2-1, with 7 nucleotides matching TRBD2. This CDR3 contains 15 residues. Trimming at V came to 3 bases and at J to 8 bases, leaving 10 bases not matched to a gene. Looked up from germline, CDR1 is LGHNA and CDR2 is YNFKEQ. CDR3 DNA: TGTGCCAGCAGCCATATTTTCCGCGGGAGCCATGAGCAGTTCTTC. Translating it yields CASSHIFRGSHEQFF.

The gene calls are TRBV5-1 and TRBJ2-2, with D uncertain. Trimming left V 4 bases short and J 1 base short, with 8 bases between. Germline V gene data show CDR1 as SGHRS and CDR2 as YFSETQ. There are 14 residues in the CDR3. CDR3 protein: CASSPTRNTGELFF. In nucleotides, the CDR3 is TGCGCCAGCAGCCCAACGAGGAACACCGGGGAGCTGTTTTTT.

The V gene is TRBV27, the J gene TRBJ2-6, with TRBD1 matching 8 bases. This CDR3 spans 16 amino acids. V lost 7 bases, J lost 7 bases, and 12 bases stayed unmatched. Germline assignment: CDR1 MNHEY and CDR2 SMNVEV (reference sequence). CDR3 in DNA: TGTGCCAGCATACTTTCGGACAGGGAAGAAGCCAACGTCCTGACTTTC. It is translated as CASILSDREEANVLTF.

J is TRBJ2-5 and V is TRBV5-1, with TRBD2 matching over 15 bases. CDR1 is SGHRS, CDR2 YFSETQ, per germline. V was pared by 0 bases and J by 1 base, with 7 bases of the junction left unmatched. This CDR3 has 19 residues. The CDR3 protein is CASSLAPGTSGGSQETQYF. As DNA, the CDR3 is TGCGCCAGCAGCTTGGCCCCCGGGACTAGCGGGGGGAGCCAAGAGACCCAGTACTTC.

The chain has TRBV29-1 and TRBJ2-7; 8 positions match TRBD1. V lost 5 bases to trimming and J lost 4 bases; unmatched junction nucleotides: 13. This CDR3 is 15 amino acids long. The V gene's germline CDR1 is SQVTM and CDR2 ANQGSEA. CDR3 nucleotides: TGCAGCGTTAAAATGCTACAGGGGGGTGGTTACGAGCAGTACTTC. This sequence encodes CSVKMLQGGGYEQYF.

V gene TRBV9 combines with J gene TRBJ1-2; D possibly corresponds to TRBD1 (5 bases). Germline values: CDR1 SGDLS, CDR2 YYNGEE. This CDR3 comprises 15 residues. V shed 0 bases and J shed 2 bases, with 11 bases lying between them. CDR3 DNA sequence: TGTGCCAGCAGCGTAGACCCGGGACTCAACTATGGCTACACCTTC. It encodes CASSVDPGLNYGYTF.

The CDR3 is CASSQERLTSANEQFF. CDR3 in DNA: TGCGCCAGCAGCCAAGAAAGACTAACCAGCGCCAATGAGCAGTTCTTC. The J gene is TRBJ2-1, the V gene TRBV4-3; D perhaps matches TRBD2 (5 bases). This CDR3 is built from 16 residues. CDR1 LGHNA and CDR2 YSLEER come from the germline V gene. V gave up 0 bases and J gave up 6 bases, with 15 bases separating them.

This sequence joins TRBV7-9 and TRBJ2-5, with 9 bases aligning to TRBD2. Germline CDR1 SEHNR, CDR2 FQNEAQ (reference sequence). The CDR3 has 14 residues. J gave up 5 bases and V 8 bases, and 9 bases lay outside the gene matches. The CDR3 loop is CASVNAGGGETQYF. The DNA of the CDR3 is TGTGCCAGCGTGAACGCGGGAGGGGGCGAGACCCAGTACTTC.

The chain uses TRBV5-1 and TRBJ1-4; D gene ambiguous. Germline loops: CDR1 SGHRS, CDR2 YFSETQ. Trimming took 7 bases from V and 0 from J, leaving 13 bases between them. The CDR3 consists of 15 residues. CDR3 amino acids: CASRRSSATNEKLFF. The CDR3 DNA reads as TGCGCCAGCCGTAGGAGCTCAGCAACTAATGAAAAACTGTTTTTT.

This clone was picked up one time. This sequence joins TRBV6-5 and TRBJ1-5; tentatively, D is TRBD1 (5 bases). The CDR3 runs to 15 residues. Per the germline V gene, CDR1 is MNHEY and CDR2 is SVGAGI. Trimming removed 5 bases from V and 2 bases from J, with 13 bases in between. The CDR3 DNA sequence: TGTGCCAGCAGTCCCTCCTGGGGCGGCAATCAGCCCCAGCATTTT. Translating gives CASSPSWGGNQPQHF.

The genes are TRBV5-1 and TRBJ2-2, with D possibly TRBD1 on 5 matching bases. This CDR3 is built from 15 residues. Per the germline V gene, CDR1 is SGHRS and CDR2 is YFSETQ. V was pared by 4 bases and J by 4 bases, with 14 bases between. DNA for the CDR3: TGCGCCAGCAGCCCGCAAGGGGCCTCCACCGGGGAGCTGTTTTTT. Protein product: CASSPQGASTGELFF.

The CDR3 bases are TGTGCCAGCAGCCTTCCAGGGGGTAGTTATCAGTTCTTC. This sequence encodes CASSLPGGSYQFF. The chain recombines TRBV7-2 with TRBJ2-1; the match to TRBD1 covers 7 bases. The germline gives CDR1 SGHTA, CDR2 FQGNSA. Trimming took 5 bases from V and 13 from J; bases not matched to a gene: 11. CDR3 size: 13 residues.

This clone has only a few counts. The V call is TRBV9, the J call TRBJ1-6, with TRBD1 matching over 8 bases. Germline V gives CDR1 SGDLS, CDR2 YYNGEE. With V trimmed by 4 bases and J by 8 bases, 5 bases remained unmatched. This CDR3 region has 14 residues. Written as DNA, the CDR3 is TGTGCCAGCAGCCCAGACAGGGGACATTCACCCCTCCACTTT. Translating gives CASSPDRGHSPLHF.